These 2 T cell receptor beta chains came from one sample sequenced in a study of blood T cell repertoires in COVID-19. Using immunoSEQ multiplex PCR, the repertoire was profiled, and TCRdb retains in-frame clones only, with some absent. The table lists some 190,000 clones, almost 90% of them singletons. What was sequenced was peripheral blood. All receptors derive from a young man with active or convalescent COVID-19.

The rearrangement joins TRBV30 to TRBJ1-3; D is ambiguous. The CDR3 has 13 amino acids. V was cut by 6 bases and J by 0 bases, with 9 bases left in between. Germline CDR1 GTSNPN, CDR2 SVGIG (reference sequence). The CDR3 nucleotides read TGTGCCTGCGGGCGGGGCTCTGGAAACACCATATATTTT. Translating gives CACGRGSGNTIYF.

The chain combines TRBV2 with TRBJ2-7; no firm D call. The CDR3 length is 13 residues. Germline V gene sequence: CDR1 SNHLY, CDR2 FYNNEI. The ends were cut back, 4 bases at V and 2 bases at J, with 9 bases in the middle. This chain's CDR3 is CASSGLQAYEQYF. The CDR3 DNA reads TGTGCCAGCAGTGGACTGCAAGCCTACGAGCAGTACTTC.